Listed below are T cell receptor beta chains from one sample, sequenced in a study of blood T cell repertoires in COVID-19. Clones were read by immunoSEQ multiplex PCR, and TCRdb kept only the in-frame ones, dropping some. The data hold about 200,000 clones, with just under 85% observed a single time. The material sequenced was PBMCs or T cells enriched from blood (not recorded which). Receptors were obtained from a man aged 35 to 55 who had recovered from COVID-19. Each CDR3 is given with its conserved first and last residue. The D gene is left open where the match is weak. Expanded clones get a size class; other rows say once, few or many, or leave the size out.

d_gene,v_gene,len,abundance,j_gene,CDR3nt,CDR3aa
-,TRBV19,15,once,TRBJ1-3,TGTGCCAGTAGTAACACAGGGAACCCTGGAAACACCATATATTTT,CASSNTGNPGNTIYF
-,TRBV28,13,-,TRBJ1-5,TGTGCCAGCAGTCGAGATAGCAATCAGCCCCAGCATTTT,CASSRDSNQPQHF
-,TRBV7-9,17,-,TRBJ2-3,TGTGCCAGCAGCTTATACGGGGCCCCAAGCGGGCAAGATACGCAGTATTTT,CASSLYGAPSGQDTQYF
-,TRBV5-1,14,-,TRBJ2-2,TGCGCCACCACACCGGGAACGAACACCGGGGAGCTGTTTTTT,CATTPGTNTGELFF
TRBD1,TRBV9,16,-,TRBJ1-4,TGTGCCAGCAGCTACAAAGGGACAGTGGCTAATGAAAAACTGTTTTTT,CASSYKGTVANEKLFF
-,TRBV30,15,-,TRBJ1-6,TGTGCCTGGAGCGCCCGGGGAGTCTATAATTCACCCCTCCACTTT,CAWSARGVYNSPLHF
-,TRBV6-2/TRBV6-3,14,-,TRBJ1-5,TGTGCCAGCAGTCGGGTCGGCCCAAATCAGCCCCAGCATTTT,CASSRVGPNQPQHF
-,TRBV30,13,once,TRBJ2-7,TGTGCCTGGAGTAAGGGGCCCCTTTACGAGCAGTACTTC,CAWSKGPLYEQYF
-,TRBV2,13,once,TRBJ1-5,TGTGCCAGCAGTGAAATCAGGAATCAGCCCCAGCATTTT,CASSEIRNQPQHF
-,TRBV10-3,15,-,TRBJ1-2,TGTGCCATCAGACCCGGGGCAGGGGACAACTATGGCTACACCTTC,CAIRPGAGDNYGYTF
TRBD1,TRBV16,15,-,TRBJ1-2,TGTGCCAGCAGCCAAGGGACAGCCCTTGGATGGGGCTACACCTTC,CASSQGTALGWGYTF
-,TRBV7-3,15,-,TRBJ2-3,TGTGCCAGCAGCCCCTCCCTCCCTAGCACAGATACGCAGTATTTT,CASSPSLPSTDTQYF
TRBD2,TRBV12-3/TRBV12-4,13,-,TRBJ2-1,TGTGCCAGCAGACTAGCGGGGGGCCGCGGCGAGTTCTTC,CASRLAGGRGEFF
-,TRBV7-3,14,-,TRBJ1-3,TGTGCCAGCAGCTTACGGGGGACTGGAAACACCATATATTTT,CASSLRGTGNTIYF
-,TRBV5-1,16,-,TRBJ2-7,TGCGCCAGCAGCTTGGATTACCGGGAGAGTTTTTACGAGCAGTACTTC,CASSLDYRESFYEQYF
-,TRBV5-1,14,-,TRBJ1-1,TGCGCCAGCAGCTTGGGCAGGCAGGGAACTGAAGCTTTCTTT,CASSLGRQGTEAFF
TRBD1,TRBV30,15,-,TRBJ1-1,TGTGCCTGGAAACGGGACAGGGGATTCGGTTTACAAGCTTTCTTT,CAWKRDRGFGLQAFF
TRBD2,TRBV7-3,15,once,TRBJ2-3,TGTGCCAGCAGCTTAAAGGCCCTAGCGGGGGATACGCAGTATTTT,CASSLKALAGDTQYF
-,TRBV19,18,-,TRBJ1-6,TGTGCCAGTAGACAGCCGTGGAGTAGGGGTAATAATAATTCACCCCTCCACTTT,CASRQPWSRGNNNSPLHF
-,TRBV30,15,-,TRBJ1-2,TGTGCCTGGAGTAATACAGGGAACGGAGTTGATGGCTACACCTTC,CAWSNTGNGVDGYTF
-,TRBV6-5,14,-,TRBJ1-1,TGTGCCAGCAGCCAAGTCAGGGCGAACACTGAAGCTTTCTTT,CASSQVRANTEAFF
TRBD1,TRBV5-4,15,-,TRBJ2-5,TGTGCCAGCAGCTCAGCAGACAGGGGGCGTGAGACCCAGTACTTC,CASSSADRGRETQYF
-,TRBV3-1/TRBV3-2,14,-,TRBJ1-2,TGTGCCAGCACCTCCTGGGGGGTGAGCTATGGCTACACCTTC,CASTSWGVSYGYTF
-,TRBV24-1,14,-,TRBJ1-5,TGTGCCACCAGTGAGAGAGCTCTCAATCAGCCCCAGCATTTT,CATSERALNQPQHF
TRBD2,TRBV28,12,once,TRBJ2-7,TGTGCCAGCCGGGGACTAGCTGGCGAGCAGTACTTC,CASRGLAGEQYF
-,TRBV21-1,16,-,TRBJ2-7,TGTGCCAGCAGCAAGGCTGTCTTCACCGAGGCCTACGAGCAGTACTTC,CASSKAVFTEAYEQYF
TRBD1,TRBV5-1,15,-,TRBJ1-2,TGCGCCAGCAGCGACCCGGGACAGGGGGAAGGTGGCTACACCTTC,CASSDPGQGEGGYTF
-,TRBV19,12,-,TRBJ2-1,TGTGCCAGTAGTGGGGGCCAGTGGGAGCAGTTCTTC,CASSGGQWEQFF
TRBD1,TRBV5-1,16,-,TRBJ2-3,TGCGCCAGCAGCTTGGGAGGGACAGGGGACGCAGATACGCAGTATTTT,CASSLGGTGDADTQYF
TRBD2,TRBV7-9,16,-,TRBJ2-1,TGTGCCAGCAGCCAAATAGCGGGGGCTTCCTACAATGAGCAGTTCTTC,CASSQIAGASYNEQFF
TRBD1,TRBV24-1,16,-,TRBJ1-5,TGTGCCACCAGTGATCCCGCAGGGGGTAGCAATCAGCCCCAGCATTTT,CATSDPAGGSNQPQHF
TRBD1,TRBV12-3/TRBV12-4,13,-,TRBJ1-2,TGTGCCAGCAGCTTCACAGGGGAGTATGGCTACACCTTC,CASSFTGEYGYTF
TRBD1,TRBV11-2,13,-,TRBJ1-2,TGTGCCAGCAGCCGATGGACAGGTTATGGCTACACCTTC,CASSRWTGYGYTF
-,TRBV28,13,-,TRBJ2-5,TGTGCCACCAGGGACTCTGCGGGGGAGACCCAGTACTTC,CATRDSAGETQYF
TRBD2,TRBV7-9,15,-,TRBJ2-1,TGTGCCAGCAGCTTTAGCGGGAGTGATCACAATGAGCAGTTCTTC,CASSFSGSDHNEQFF
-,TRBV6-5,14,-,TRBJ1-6,TGTGCCAGCAGGAGACAGGTAGTTCCTTCACCCCTCCACTTT,CASRRQVVPSPLHF
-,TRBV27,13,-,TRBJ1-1,TGTGCCAGCAGTGGGAGGTTGAACACTGAAGCTTTCTTT,CASSGRLNTEAFF
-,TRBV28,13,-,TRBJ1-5,TGTGCCAGCAGTTTAGGGCGCAATCAGCCCCAGCATTTT,CASSLGRNQPQHF
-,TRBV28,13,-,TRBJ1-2,TGTGCCAGCAGTTTTGGGCAAGATTATGGCTACACCTTC,CASSFGQDYGYTF
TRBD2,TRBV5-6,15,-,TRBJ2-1,TGTGCCAGCAGCTTGGGACTAGCCACTTACAATGAGCAGTTCTTC,CASSLGLATYNEQFF
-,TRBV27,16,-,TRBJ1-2,TGTGCCAGCAGTTTAAGGGGTCCAACAGCTCTGGCTGGCTACACCTTC,CASSLRGPTALAGYTF
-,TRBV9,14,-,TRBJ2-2,TGTGCCAGCAGCGTAGGACAGGACACCGGGGAGCTGTTTTTT,CASSVGQDTGELFF
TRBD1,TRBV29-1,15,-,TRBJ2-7,TGCAGCGTTGAATACCGGGACAGGGGTTTTGACGAGCAGTACTTC,CSVEYRDRGFDEQYF
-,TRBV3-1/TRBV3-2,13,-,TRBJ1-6,TGTGCCAGCAACCAGGGGCCCAATTCACCCCTCCACTTT,CASNQGPNSPLHF
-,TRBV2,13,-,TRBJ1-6,TGTGCCAGCAGTTTTCAGGGAAATTCACCCCTCCACTTT,CASSFQGNSPLHF
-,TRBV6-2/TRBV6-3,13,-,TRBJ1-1,TGTGCCAGCAGCCTTACCAGGGTAACTGAAGCTTTCTTT,CASSLTRVTEAFF
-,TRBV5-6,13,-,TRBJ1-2,TGTGCCAGCAGCTTCAGAGTTACTATGGGCTACACCTTC,CASSFRVTMGYTF
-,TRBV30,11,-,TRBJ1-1,TGTGCCTGGAGTGCTGGGGGGGGAGCTTTCTTT,CAWSAGGGAFF
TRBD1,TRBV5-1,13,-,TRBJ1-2,TGCGCCAGCAGCACCGGGACAGAGTATGGCTACACCTTC,CASSTGTEYGYTF
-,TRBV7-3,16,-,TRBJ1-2,TGTGCCAGCAGCTTAACGTTTTCCGGGGGTGACTATGGCTACACCTTC,CASSLTFSGGDYGYTF
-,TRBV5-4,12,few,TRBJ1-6,TGTGCCAGCAGCTCGACAGAGTCACCCCTCCACTTT,CASSSTESPLHF
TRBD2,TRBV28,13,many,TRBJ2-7,TGTGCCAGTGATAGCGGGAGGATAAACGAGCAGTACTTC,CASDSGRINEQYF
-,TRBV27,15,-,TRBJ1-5,TGTGCCAGCAGTCCCGGACAGTATAGCAATCAGCCCCAGCATTTT,CASSPGQYSNQPQHF
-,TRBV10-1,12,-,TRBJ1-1,TGCGCCAGTCAAGACAGGAACACTGAAGCTTTCTTT,CASQDRNTEAFF
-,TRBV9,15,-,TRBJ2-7,TGTGCCAGCAGCGTAAGAGGGCAGGGGGGTAGCGAGCAGTACTTC,CASSVRGQGGSEQYF
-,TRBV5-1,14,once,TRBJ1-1,TGCGCCAGCAGCTTGCGGCAGGTTGACACTGAAGCTTTCTTT,CASSLRQVDTEAFF
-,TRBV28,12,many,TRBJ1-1,TGTGCCAGCAGCCCCGGACTCGGGGGGGCTTTCTTT,CASSPGLGGAFF